Presented here are 15 T cell receptor beta chains from one specimen sequenced in a study of beta chain features in type 1 diabetes. Study-wide points: People with Type 1 diabetes carried modestly yet significantly shorter TCRB CDR3s in all four CD4+ subsets.

Every isolated RNA sample was fully reverse transcribed, so sequencing captured expressed TCRB transcripts. The data were produced by immunoSEQ multiplex PCR, yet TCRdb's version contains in-frame clones alone and is incomplete. The sample holds about 650,000 clones, 9.5% to 15% seen once. Their antigens remain unidentified. Sample: naive CD4+ T cells from blood. The receptors shown here come from a man aged 25 to 45 with type 1 diabetes.

This clone has a handful of counts. This chain connects TRBV9 to TRBJ2-1; unclear D gene. V was shortened by 10 bases and J by 0 bases, with 14 bases between the two germline ends. Germline CDR1 and CDR2: SGDLS and YYNGEE. This CDR3 contains 14 residues. The CDR3 DNA sequence: TGTGCCGGGAAGGCCCGAAGCTCCTACAATGAGCAGTTCTTC. Translated: CAGKARSSYNEQFF.

This clone was seen a handful of times. The rearrangement links TRBV30 to TRBJ2-2, with TRBD2 matching over 7 bases. The CDR3 covers 16 residues. Trimming at V came to 0 bases and at J to 4 bases, leaving 8 bases not matched to a gene. The germline V gene encodes CDR1 GTSNPN and CDR2 SVGIG (reference sequence). The CDR3 loop is CAWSVGRVASTGELFF. The CDR3, as DNA: TGTGCCTGGAGTGTAGGGAGGGTCGCGAGCACCGGGGAGCTGTTTTTT.

This clone was observed a few times. The CDR3 region is CASGDHQETQYF. The CDR3 nucleotides read TGTGCCTCCGGGGACCACCAAGAGACCCAGTACTTC. The gene calls are TRBV7-9 and TRBJ2-5; the D call may be TRBD1 or TRBD2 (5 bases each). The ends were cut back, 11 bases at V and 0 bases at J, with 10 bases in the middle. CDR1 is SEHNR and CDR2 is FQNEAQ in the germline V gene (reference sequence). The CDR3 is 12 residues long.

This clone was counted only a few times. The V and J genes are TRBV7-9 and TRBJ2-7; the D call may be TRBD1 or TRBD2 (6 bases each). In germline, CDR1 is SEHNR, CDR2 FQNEAQ (reference sequence). The CDR3 is made up of 12 amino acids. The ends were cut back, 5 bases at V and 7 bases at J, with 12 bases in the middle. The chain's CDR3 is CASSPTGREQYF. CDR3 DNA sequence: TGTGCCAGCAGCCCTACAGGGAGGGAGCAGTACTTC.

This clone has a handful of counts. The chain joins TRBV7-9 to TRBJ1-1, with D perhaps matching TRBD1 (6 bases). Per germline, CDR1 SEHNR and CDR2 FQNEAQ (reference sequence). Trimming left V 7 bases short and J 3 bases short, with 15 bases between. The CDR3 spans 14 residues. DNA for the CDR3: TGTGCCAGCACCCGGACAGTGGGAGACACTGAAGCTTTCTTT. This gives the protein CASTRTVGDTEAFF.

J is TRBJ2-7 and V is TRBV15, with 8 nucleotides matching TRBD1. In germline, CDR1 is LNHNV, CDR2 YYDKDF (reference sequence). Trimming removed 3 bases from V and 3 bases from J; junction bases left unmatched: 13. The CDR3 totals 17 residues. CDR3 sequence: CATSRNPVGQEIYEQYF. In DNA, the CDR3 is TGTGCCACCAGCAGGAACCCGGTGGGACAGGAGATCTACGAGCAGTACTTC.

J is TRBJ1-6 and V is TRBV30; D is undetermined. The V end lost 2 bases, the J end lost 15 bases, and 14 bases lay between the germline ends. Germline V gene sequence: CDR1 GTSNPN, CDR2 SVGIG (reference sequence). The CDR3 is 12 residues long. In nucleotides, the CDR3 is TGTGCCTGGAGTCAGAGTGGGGAACACCTCCACTTT. This codes for CAWSQSGEHLHF.

The chain uses TRBV5-1 and TRBJ1-6, with D perhaps matching TRBD1 (5 bases). The germline V and J ends were trimmed by 6 bases and 5 bases, with 15 bases remaining between them. The CDR3 spans 15 residues. CDR1 and CDR2 from the germline V gene are SGHRS and YFSETQ. For the CDR3, the DNA is TGCGCCAGCACCGTGACACCGGGGGATAATTCACCCCTCCACTTT. Translating gives CASTVTPGDNSPLHF.

CDR3 sequence reads: CASGVTQARGLRTSRRNEQFF. CDR3 bases: TGTGCCAGCGGGGTAACCCAGGCTAGGGGTCTCAGGACTAGCCGCCGAAATGAGCAGTTCTTC. The chain employs TRBV27 and TRBJ2-1; 8 bases are a match to TRBD2. The ends lost 8 bases at V and 7 bases at J; junction bases unmatched: 31. The CDR3 totals 21 residues. Germline V gives CDR1 MNHEY, CDR2 SMNVEV (reference sequence).

This clone was observed a handful of times. In the same sample, other DNA sequences code for this CDR3. The chain links TRBV5-1 to TRBJ1-1; D is undetermined. Germline lookup yields CDR1 SGHRS and CDR2 YFSETQ. V was pared by 0 bases and J by 1 base, with 4 bases between. The CDR3 spans 13 residues. The CDR3 loop is CASSLAENTEAFF. In DNA, the CDR3 is TGCGCCAGCAGCTTGGCGGAGAACACTGAAGCTTTCTTT.

In its sample, this clone was seen many times. The CDR3 DNA reads TGTGCCAGCAGTTACTGGGCTAGCGCAAACCAAGAGACCCAGTACTTC. Translation: CASSYWASANQETQYF. The rearrangement joins TRBV6-6 to TRBJ2-5; D might be TRBD2 (6 bases). This CDR3 comprises 16 residues. Trimming removed 1 base at V and 0 bases at J, with 12 bases between. CDR1 MNHNY and CDR2 SVGAGI come from the germline V gene (reference sequence).

This chain joins TRBV18 and TRBJ2-3, with D perhaps TRBD2 (6 bases). This CDR3 is built from 15 residues. V was trimmed by 2 bases and J by 0 bases, leaving 9 bases between them. Germline V gives CDR1 KGHSH, CDR2 LQKENI. CDR3 coding DNA: TGTGCCAGCTCACCAATTAGCGGTAGCACAGATACGCAGTATTTT. This encodes CASSPISGSTDTQYF. Full variable domain (rest looked up from reference TRBV18 and TRBJ2-3): NAGVMQNPRHLVRRRGQEARLRCSPMKGHSHVYWYRQLPEEGLKFMVYLQKENIIDESGMPKERFSAEFPKEGPSILRIQQVVRGDSAAYFCASSPISGSTDTQYFGPGTRLTVL.

This clone showed up just a few times. The chain joins TRBV5-6 to TRBJ2-5, with TRBD2 matching over 8 bases. CDR1 is SGHDT and CDR2 is YYEEEE in the germline V gene. V lost 2 bases to trimming and J lost 9 bases; unmatched junction nucleotides: 9. This CDR3 contains 14 residues. CDR3 nucleotides: TGTGCCAGCAGCTTATTAGCGGGACGGGCGGCCCAGTACTTC. Amino acids: CASSLLAGRAAQYF.

This clone was seen only a few times. The chain joins TRBV5-4 to TRBJ1-2, with a weak D call TRBD1 (5 bases). Germline CDR1 reads SGHNT; CDR2 reads YYREEE (reference sequence). The CDR3 contains 15 residues. V was shortened by 3 bases and J by 1 base, with 13 bases between the two germline ends. CDR3 in DNA: TGTGCCAGCAGCTCGGCGGTCCAGGGTAACTATGGCTACACCTTC. The encoded protein is CASSSAVQGNYGYTF.

This clone came up a few times. The chain employs TRBV9 and TRBJ1-1; 7 bases map to TRBD1. This CDR3 has 12 residues. The trim removed 4 bases at V and 10 bases at J, leaving 7 bases unmatched. CDR1 SGDLS and CDR2 YYNGEE come from the germline V gene. Written as DNA, the CDR3 is TGTGCCAGCAGCTCCGGGACAGCCCCAGCTTTCTTT. This codes for CASSSGTAPAFF.